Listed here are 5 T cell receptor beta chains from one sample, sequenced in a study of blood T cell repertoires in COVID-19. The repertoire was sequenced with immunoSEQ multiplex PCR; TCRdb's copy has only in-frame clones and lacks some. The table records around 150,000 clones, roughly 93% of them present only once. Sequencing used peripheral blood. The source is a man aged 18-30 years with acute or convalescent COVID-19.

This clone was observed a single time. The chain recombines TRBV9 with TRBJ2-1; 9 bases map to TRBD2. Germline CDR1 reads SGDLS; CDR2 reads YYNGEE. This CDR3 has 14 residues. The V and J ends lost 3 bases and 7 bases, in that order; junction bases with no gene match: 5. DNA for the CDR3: TGTGCCAGCAGCGGCGGGGGGGCGGTGAATGAGCAGTTCTTC. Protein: CASSGGGAVNEQFF.

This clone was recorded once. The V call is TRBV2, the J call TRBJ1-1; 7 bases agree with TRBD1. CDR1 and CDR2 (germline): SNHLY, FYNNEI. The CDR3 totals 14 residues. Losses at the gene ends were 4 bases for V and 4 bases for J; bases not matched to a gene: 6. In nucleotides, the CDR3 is TGTGCCAGCAGTGGGGACAGCGGGTTCACTGAAGCTTTCTTT. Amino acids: CASSGDSGFTEAFF. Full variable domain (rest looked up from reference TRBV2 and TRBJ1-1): EPEVTQTPSHQVTQMGQEVILRCVPISNHLYFYWYRQILGQKVEFLVSFYNNEISEKSEIFDDQFSVERPDGSNFTLKIRSTKLEDSAMYFCASSGDSGFTEAFFGQGTRLTVV.

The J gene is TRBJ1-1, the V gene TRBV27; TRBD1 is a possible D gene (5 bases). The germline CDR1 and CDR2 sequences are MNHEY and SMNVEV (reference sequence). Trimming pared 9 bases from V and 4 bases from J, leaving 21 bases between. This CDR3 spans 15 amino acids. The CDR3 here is CASHPGGRCCTEAFF. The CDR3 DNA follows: TGTGCCAGTCACCCGGGGGGGAGGTGTTGCACTGAAGCTTTCTTT.

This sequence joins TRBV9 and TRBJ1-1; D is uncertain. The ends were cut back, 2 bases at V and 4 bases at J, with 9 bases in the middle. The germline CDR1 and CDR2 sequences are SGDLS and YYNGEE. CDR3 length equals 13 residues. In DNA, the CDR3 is TGTGCCAGCAGCGTCCGGGTCGGCACTGAAGCTTTCTTT. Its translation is CASSVRVGTEAFF.

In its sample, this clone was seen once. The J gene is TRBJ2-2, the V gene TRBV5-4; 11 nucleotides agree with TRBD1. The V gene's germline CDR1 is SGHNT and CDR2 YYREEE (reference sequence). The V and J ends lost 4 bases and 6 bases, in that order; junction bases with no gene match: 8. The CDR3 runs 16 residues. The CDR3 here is CASSVYGQGASGELFF. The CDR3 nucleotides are TGTGCCAGCAGCGTATACGGACAGGGGGCCTCCGGGGAGCTGTTTTTT.